This TCR beta chain comes out of a study of cytomegalovirus exposure and HLA in healthy donors. In regard to this clone: Its antigen is not known.

Study-wide results and limits: Previously analyzed data showed that most TCR beta V segments were productive at a frequency of about 87% or about 30%. High specificity and sensitivity for cytomegalovirus status were reported for the classifier. In a later analysis, at a false discovery rate of 0.05, approximately 16,000 TCR beta sequences were associated with HLA alleles. The authors listed over 150 TCR beta chains as cytomegalovirus-associated.

The PCR ran on 60 Vbeta and 13 Jbeta primers. Assay: immunoSEQ multiplex PCR; the TCRdb copy retains only in-frame clones and omits some. The profile shows fewer than 120,000 clones, 70% to 90% of them singletons. The junction had 8 bases not matched to a gene; V was cut back by 6 bases and J by 2 bases. CDR1 is SGHTA, CDR2 FQGNSA, per germline. The CDR3 runs to 15 residues. What was sequenced was PBMCs. The clonotype originates from a man aged 40-49 years in good health and CMV-seronegative. V and J are TRBV7-2 and TRBJ1-2, with 8 nucleotides matching TRBD1. The CDR3 reads CASRQGDGANYGYTF. CDR3 nucleotides: TGTGCCAGCAGACAGGGGGACGGGGCAAACTATGGCTACACCTTC. Using reference TRBV7-2 and TRBJ1-2 for the parts outside the CDR3, the full variable domain is GAGVSQSPSNKVTEKGKDVELRCDPISGHTALYWYRQSLGQGLEFLIYFQGNSAPDKSGLPSDRFSAERTGGSVSTLTIQRTQQEDSAVYLCASRQGDGANYGYTFGSGTRLTVV.